A single sample is the source of the 19 T cell receptor beta chains below, sequenced in a study of CD4 T cell repertoires in COVID-19. Generated by immunoSEQ multiplex PCR, the TCRdb table keeps only in-frame clones and is missing some. Among approximately 79,000 clones listed, under 90% were seen once. The material was CD4+ T cells from peripheral blood, obtained after recovery from COVID-19. These receptors were taken from a human donor who had COVID-19.

The rearrangement joins TRBV7-9 to TRBJ2-7; either TRBD1 or TRBD2 may fit D (5 bases each). The CDR3 spans 15 residues. The V and J ends lost 5 bases and 0 bases respectively, with 14 bases between them. CDR1 and CDR2 (germline): SEHNR, FQNEAQ (reference sequence). The chain's CDR3 is CASSPRGGLSYEQYF. In DNA form, the CDR3 reads TGTGCCAGCAGCCCAAGGGGCGGGCTCTCCTACGAGCAGTACTTC.

The chain combines TRBV9 with TRBJ1-4, with 7 nucleotides matching TRBD1. V was clipped by 3 bases and J by 0 bases; unmatched bases: 14. This CDR3 is built from 19 residues. In germline, CDR1 is SGDLS, CDR2 YYNGEE. CDR3 DNA: TGTGCCAGCAGCGCTCGGGACAGTTTATATACCGCAACTAATGAAAAACTGTTTTTT. The encoded protein is CASSARDSLYTATNEKLFF.

V usage is TRBV12-2 and J usage is TRBJ1-2. TRBV12-2 is shown as a pseudogene. The CDR3 is 15 amino acids. CDR3 bases: TGTGCAAGTCGCTTAGCGCCACCGGGCCCGGGTGGCTACACCTTC. It yields the protein CASRLAPPGPGGYTF.

V usage is TRBV6-5 and J usage is TRBJ2-2, with a tentative D call TRBD2 (6 bases). The length of the CDR3 is 13 residues. The germline gives CDR1 MNHEY, CDR2 SVGAGI. V lost 8 bases to trimming and J lost 8 bases, with 15 bases between them. The CDR3 nucleotides are TGTGCCAGCCAGGCGGTCGCGGGGGGGGAGCTGTTTTTT. This translates into CASQAVAGGELFF.

J is TRBJ2-1 and V is TRBV3-1 (or the pseudogene TRBV3-2), with a tentative D call TRBD2 (5 bases). This CDR3 has 11 amino acids. Trimming cost V 8 bases and J 10 bases, with 12 bases left between them. The V gene's germline CDR1 is LGHDT and CDR2 YNNKEL (reference sequence). The CDR3 DNA is TGTGCCAGCCAATCAACGGGGGAGCAGTTCTTC. This translates into CASQSTGEQFF.

The chain is built from TRBV6-5 and TRBJ2-7; 7 bases are a match to TRBD1. V was clipped by 7 bases and J by 2 bases; unmatched bases: 2. The CDR3 loop spans 12 amino acids. CDR1 and CDR2 (germline): MNHEY, SVGAGI. DNA of the CDR3: TGTGCCAGCACGGGACAGACCTACGAGCAGTACTTC. Residues: CASTGQTYEQYF.

The gene calls are TRBV10-1 and TRBJ2-7; D gene uncertain. This CDR3 has 13 amino acids. The V and J ends lost 4 bases and 3 bases respectively, with 10 bases between them. Germline assignment: CDR1 WNHNN and CDR2 SYGVQD (reference sequence). In nucleotides, the CDR3 is TGCGCCAGCAGTGTAGCCCCTAGCTACGAGCAGTACTTC. Protein product: CASSVAPSYEQYF.

V and J are TRBV21-1 and TRBJ2-2; the table assigns TRBD1, which was not confirmed against the DNA. TRBV21-1 is a listed pseudogene. This CDR3 has 19 amino acids. CDR3 residues: CASSPPRIDRGANTGELFF. The CDR3 DNA sequence: TGTGCCAGCAGCCCCCCCCGAATAGACAGGGGGGCGAACACCGGGGAGCTGTTTTTT.

The chain carries TRBV3-1 (or the pseudogene TRBV3-2) and TRBJ2-5, with 10 bases lining up with TRBD2. The junction had 2 bases not matched to a gene; V was cut back by 3 bases and J by 4 bases. The CDR3 is made up of 14 amino acids. From germline, CDR1 is LGHDT and CDR2 YNNKEL (reference sequence). The CDR3 DNA follows: TGTGCCAGCAGCCAGCTAGCGGGAGTAGAGACCCAGTACTTC. Translation gives CASSQLAGVETQYF.

The chain employs TRBV5-1 and TRBJ2-1; 8 nucleotides line up with TRBD1. The trim removed 0 bases at V and 5 bases at J, leaving 7 bases unmatched. The CDR3 spans 16 residues. CDR1 SGHRS and CDR2 YFSETQ come from the germline V gene. The CDR3 sequence is CASSLDSGQVDNEQFF. The CDR3 DNA reads TGCGCCAGCAGCTTGGACTCGGGACAGGTTGACAATGAGCAGTTCTTC.

This chain links TRBV5-1 with TRBJ2-1; perhaps TRBD1 as D (5 bases). The CDR3 loop spans 15 amino acids. V dropped 0 bases and J dropped 1 base, with 8 bases sitting between them. The V gene's germline CDR1 is SGHRS and CDR2 YFSETQ. The CDR3 DNA is TGCGCCAGCAGCTTGGCAGGGAATTCCTACAATGAGCAGTTCTTC. Its translation is CASSLAGNSYNEQFF.

The chain combines TRBV5-1 with TRBJ2-3, with D perhaps TRBD1 or TRBD2 (7 bases each). CDR3 length: 18 residues. V lost 4 bases to trimming and J lost 2 bases, with 23 bases between them. Germline V gene lookup returns CDR1 SGHRS and CDR2 YFSETQ. The CDR3 nucleotides are TGCGCCAGCAGCCACCCCGTGGGAGGGGGCGTAACCACAGATACGCAGTATTTT. This sequence encodes CASSHPVGGGVTTDTQYF.

The rearrangement links TRBV6-6 to TRBJ2-3; D is undetermined. The CDR3 extends over 16 amino acids. V dropped 2 bases and J dropped 1 base, with 13 bases sitting between them. Germline CDR1 is MNHNY and CDR2 is SVGAGI (reference sequence). DNA for the CDR3: TGTGCCAGCAGTTACCAGGCTCCGTCTGGCACAGATACGCAGTATTTT. Translation gives CASSYQAPSGTDTQYF.

The chain recombines TRBV2 with TRBJ1-2; tentatively, D is TRBD1 (5 bases). Germline CDR1 and CDR2: SNHLY and FYNNEI. The CDR3 loop spans 15 amino acids. Trimming stripped 8 bases from V and 2 bases from J, with 18 bases between. In nucleotides, the CDR3 is TGTGCCAGCTTAAGGGACTTTGTACTAAACTATGGCTACACCTTC. Translating gives CASLRDFVLNYGYTF.

This clone was found once. V usage is TRBV7-2 and J usage is TRBJ2-3; perhaps TRBD1 as D (6 bases). Germline CDR1 and CDR2: SGHTA and FQGNSA. V lost 5 bases and J 2 bases, leaving 14 bases between the germline ends. This CDR3 is built from 15 residues. The CDR3 nucleotides read TGTGCCAGCAGCGCCCGGACAGTACCCACAGATACGCAGTATTTT. Translated: CASSARTVPTDTQYF. Combining the CDR3 with reference TRBV7-2 and TRBJ2-3 gives the whole variable domain GAGVSQSPSNKVTEKGKDVELRCDPISGHTALYWYRQSLGQGLEFLIYFQGNSAPDKSGLPSDRFSAERTGGSVSTLTIQRTQQEDSAVYLCASSARTVPTDTQYFGPGTRLTVL.

The chain carries TRBV11-2 and TRBJ1-2, with TRBD1 as a possible D gene (5 bases). Between the trimmed V and J ends, which lost 5 bases and 8 bases, there was a span of 18 bases. This CDR3 contains 14 residues. Germline CDR1 SGHAT, CDR2 FQNNGV. CDR3 in DNA: TGTGCCAGCAGCCGTTTGGGGGTAATGAGGGGCTACACCTTC. Encoded protein: CASSRLGVMRGYTF.

The gene calls are TRBV5-5 and TRBJ2-7; tentatively, D is TRBD2 (5 bases). CDR1 is SGHKS, CDR2 YYEKEE, per germline (reference sequence). V lost 2 bases and J lost 6, with 15 bases in between. This CDR3 is built from 14 residues. CDR3 in amino acids: CASSFPPLGGEQYF. DNA of the CDR3: TGTGCCAGCAGCTTTCCCCCCCTCGGAGGCGAGCAGTACTTC.

The chain has TRBV19 and TRBJ1-3; D is uncertain. The V and J ends lost 7 bases and 2 bases respectively, with 9 bases between them. From germline, CDR1 is LNHDA and CDR2 SQIVND (reference sequence). The CDR3 is 13 residues long. The DNA for the CDR3 is TGTGCCAGTACCTACCAAGCTGGAAACACCATATATTTT. As protein: CASTYQAGNTIYF.

V is TRBV14 and J is TRBJ1-2, with 9 bases lining up with TRBD1. V dropped 2 bases and J dropped 7; count of bases not matched to a gene: 5. Germline loops: CDR1 SGHDN, CDR2 FVKESK. The CDR3 length is 14 residues. The CDR3: CASSQRQGGSGYTF. DNA of the CDR3: TGTGCCAGCAGCCAACGACAGGGGGGATCTGGCTACACCTTC.